A single sample gave rise to the 11 T cell receptor beta chains below, sequenced in a study of blood T cell repertoires in COVID-19. Assay used: immunoSEQ multiplex PCR; TCRdb lists only in-frame clones, some missing. The table includes approximately 300,000 clones, under 90% detected once. Sequenced sample: peripheral blood. All receptors come from a woman in her twenties or thirties with COVID-19, enrolled during active disease.

J is TRBJ1-3 and V is TRBV6-1; TRBD1 aligns across 7 bases. Germline V CDR1 and CDR2: MNHNS, SASEGT. The CDR3 is 17 residues long. The V gene end was trimmed by 3 bases and the J gene end by 0 bases; junction bases not matched to a gene: 8. The CDR3 sequence: CASSDHRGAPSGNTIYF. CDR3 sequence (DNA): TGTGCCAGCAGTGATCACAGGGGTGCCCCCTCTGGAAACACCATATATTTT.

This clone occurred a few times. The chain employs TRBV7-9 and TRBJ2-1; a weak D match, TRBD1 (6 bases). In germline, CDR1 is SEHNR, CDR2 FQNEAQ (reference sequence). The CDR3 sequence is 16 residues long. V was pared by 1 base and J by 7 bases, with 17 bases between. CDR3 protein: CASSLVGHRVKNEQFF. In DNA form, the CDR3 reads TGTGCCAGCAGCTTAGTAGGTCACAGGGTAAAAAATGAGCAGTTCTTC.

This chain joins TRBV3-1 (or the pseudogene TRBV3-2) and TRBJ1-4, with 9 bases matching TRBD1. This CDR3 comprises 15 residues. Looked up from germline, CDR1 is LGHDT and CDR2 is YNNKEL (reference sequence). Trimming cost V 5 bases and J 3 bases; bases outside gene matches: 4. CDR3 in DNA: TGTGCCAGCAGCATTCGACAGGGGGCTAATGAAAAACTGTTTTTT. Translation gives CASSIRQGANEKLFF.

The CDR3 bases are TGTGCCAGCAGTTTATCGCCAACAGGGGTGGGTGGCTACACCTTC. Encoded protein: CASSLSPTGVGGYTF. The V call is TRBV27, the J call TRBJ1-2, with 7 bases aligning to TRBD1. Trimming at V came to 0 bases and at J to 7 bases, leaving 8 bases not matched to a gene. Germline loops: CDR1 MNHEY, CDR2 SMNVEV (reference sequence). This CDR3 is built from 15 residues.

The rearrangement joins TRBV2 to TRBJ2-5; D may be TRBD2 (6 bases). In germline, CDR1 is SNHLY, CDR2 FYNNEI. This CDR3 has 14 amino acids. Trimming removed 4 bases from V and 5 bases from J, with 14 bases in between. CDR3 nucleotide sequence: TGTGCCAGCAGTGGGGTTAGCGGTGGGGAGACCCAGTACTTC. It yields the protein CASSGVSGGETQYF. The whole variable domain, remainder taken from reference TRBV2 and TRBJ2-5, is EPEVTQTPSHQVTQMGQEVILRCVPISNHLYFYWYRQILGQKVEFLVSFYNNEISEKSEIFDDQFSVERPDGSNFTLKIRSTKLEDSAMYFCASSGVSGGETQYFGPGTRLLVL.

This chain's CDR3 is CASSELGAEGTDTQYF. CDR3 coding DNA: TGTGCCAGCAGTGAATTAGGAGCGGAGGGCACAGATACGCAGTATTTT. The chain links TRBV25-1 to TRBJ2-3; the D gene is possibly TRBD2 (5 bases). The V end was cut by 1 base, the J end by 1 base, with 12 bases between. Looked up from germline, CDR1 is MGHDK and CDR2 is SYGVNS. The CDR3 length is 16 residues.

The J gene is TRBJ1-1, the V gene TRBV19, with D uncertain. Trimming shortened V by 1 base and J by 4 bases, and 7 bases separated the two germline ends. The CDR3 is made up of 13 amino acids. The germline CDR1 and CDR2 sequences are LNHDA and SQIVND (reference sequence). In nucleotides, the CDR3 is TGTGCCAGTAGTATAGGCTGGGCCACTGAAGCTTTCTTT. It encodes CASSIGWATEAFF.

The chain recombines TRBV5-5 with TRBJ2-3; TRBD2 agrees at 11 bases. The CDR3 has 16 amino acids. CDR1 and CDR2 from the germline V gene are SGHKS and YYEKEE (reference sequence). J gave up 2 bases and V 4 bases, and 6 bases lay outside the gene matches. In DNA, the CDR3 is TGTGCCAGCAGCCTACTAGCGGGGGCCTTCACAGATACGCAGTATTTT. Translated, it gives CASSLLAGAFTDTQYF.

CDR3 DNA: TGCAGCGTTGAAGGCGCGAGACAGGGGGGGGGAGAGACCCAGTACTTC. It yields the protein CSVEGARQGGGETQYF. J is TRBJ2-5 and V is TRBV29-1; 9 bases map to TRBD1. CDR1 and CDR2 from the germline V gene are SQVTM and ANQGSEA. This CDR3 region has 16 residues. After removal of 1 base from V and 4 bases from J, the junction contained 10 bases not matched to a gene.

This clone has just one count. This chain uses TRBV4-3 with TRBJ1-3; D unclear. CDR1 is LGHNA and CDR2 is YSLEER in the germline V gene. V dropped 0 bases and J dropped 8 bases, with 11 bases sitting between them. The CDR3 is 14 amino acids. The CDR3 loop is CASSQDAQSHTIYF. CDR3 nucleotide sequence: TGCGCCAGCAGCCAAGACGCACAGTCTCACACCATATATTTT.

Ten or more counts support this clone. V gene TRBV10-2 combines with J gene TRBJ1-5, with D hard to call. Trimming took 5 bases from V and 6 from J, leaving 8 bases between them. CDR3 length equals 12 residues. Germline V CDR1 and CDR2: WSHSY, SAAADI. The DNA of the CDR3 is TGCGCCAGCAGTACAGACCCTCAGCCCCAGCATTTT. Translation: CASSTDPQPQHF.